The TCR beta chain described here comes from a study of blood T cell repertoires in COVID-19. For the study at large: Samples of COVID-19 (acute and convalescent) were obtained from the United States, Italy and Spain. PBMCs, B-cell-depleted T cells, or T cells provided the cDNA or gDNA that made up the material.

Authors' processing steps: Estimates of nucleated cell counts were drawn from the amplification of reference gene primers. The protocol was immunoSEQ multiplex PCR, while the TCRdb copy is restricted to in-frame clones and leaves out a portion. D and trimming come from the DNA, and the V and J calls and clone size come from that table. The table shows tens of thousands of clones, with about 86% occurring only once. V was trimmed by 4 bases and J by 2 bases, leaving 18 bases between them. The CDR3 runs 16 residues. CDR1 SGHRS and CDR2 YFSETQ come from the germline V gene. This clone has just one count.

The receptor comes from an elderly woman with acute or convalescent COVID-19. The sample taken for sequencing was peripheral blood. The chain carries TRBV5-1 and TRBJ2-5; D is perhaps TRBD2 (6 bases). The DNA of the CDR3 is TGCGCCAGCAGCGGGGGGAGCGGAGGAGGTCAAGAGACCCAGTACTTC. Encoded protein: CASSGGSGGGQETQYF. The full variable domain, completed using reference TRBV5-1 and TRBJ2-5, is KAGVTQTPRYLIKTRGQQVTLSCSPISGHRSVSWYQQTPGQGLQFLFEYFSETQRNKGNFPGRFSGRQFSNSRSEMNVSTLELGDSALYLCASSGGSGGGQETQYFGPGTRLLVL.